This T cell receptor beta chain was identified during a study of human T cells and chemical hapten exposure. Time point: healthy volunteer bleed at 2 weeks. From whole blood left unfractionated, total RNA was extracted. The sample holds many counts of this clonotype. Germline V CDR1 and CDR2: SGHAT, FQDESV (reference sequence). The V gene lost 5 bases and the J gene lost 1 base, with 8 bases spanning the gap. The CDR3 extends over 13 amino acids. Unique molecular identifiers were attached to individual cDNA molecules during library preparation. MiXCR was run by TCRdb on the RACE reads, yielding one entry per CDR3 protein. Here the sample spans roughly 49,000 distinct CDR3 sequences, about 4.5% being singletons.

The chain recombines TRBV11-1 with TRBJ1-1, with D unclear. The TCR was taken from a female donor in good health. Some clones in this sample may be carry-over from other donors' samples. The specimen was whole blood. In DNA form, the CDR3 reads TGTGCCAGCAGCGTGTTCAGGAACACTGAAGCTTTCTTT. Protein product: CASSVFRNTEAFF.